This T cell receptor (beta chain) was identified during a study of T cells in Graves' hyperthyroidism and ophthalmopathy. Looking at the study overall: Sampling of peripheral blood happened at initial diagnosis, prior to any treatment.

Using RNA transcripts as the source, TCR beta CDR3 regions were amplified. TCR CDR3 underwent first-round RT-PCR with the HTBI primer set. MiXCR was run by TCRdb on the multiplex PCR reads, yielding one entry per CDR3 protein. The profile shows 250,000 to 300,000 distinct CDR3 sequences, 13% of them singletons. The CDR3 runs to 14 residues. Germline V lookup: CDR1 MDHEN, CDR2 SYDVKM. V gave up 6 bases and J gave up 8 bases; unmatched junction bases: 10. The study left out patients who had uncontrolled infection, other autoimmune disease, pregnancy or lactation. The diagnostic basis comprised clinical symptoms, serum thyroxine and TRAb, thyroid ultrasound and orbital computed tomography. Each 10 ml fresh peripheral blood draw supplied the PBMCs.

Sequencing was carried out using blood. This sequence originates from a woman aged 25 to 45 with Graves' hyperthyroidism that later progressed to Graves' ophthalmopathy. The chain is built from TRBV28 and TRBJ2-1, with TRBD2 matching over 7 bases. The CDR3 nucleotides are TGTGCCAGCAGACCGGGGGGAGAAGTAGATGAGCAGTTCTTC. Translation: CASRPGGEVDEQFF. The variable domain in full, completed from reference TRBV28 and TRBJ2-1, reads DVKVTQSSRYLVKRTGEKVFLECVQDMDHENMFWYRQDPGLGLRLIYFSYDVKMKEKGDIPEGYSVSREKKERFSLILESASTNQTSMYLCASRPGGEVDEQFFGPGTRLTVL.